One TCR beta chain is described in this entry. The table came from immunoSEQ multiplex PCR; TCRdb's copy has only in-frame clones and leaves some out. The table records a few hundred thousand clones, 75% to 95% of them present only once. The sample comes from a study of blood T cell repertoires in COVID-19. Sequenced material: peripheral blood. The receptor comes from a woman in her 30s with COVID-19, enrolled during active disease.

CDR3 protein: CSVSGPAYEQYF. The CDR3 DNA reads as TGCAGCGTTAGCGGGCCTGCTTACGAGCAGTACTTC. The chain carries TRBV29-1 and TRBJ2-7; a weak D match, TRBD2 (6 bases). Trimming pared 5 bases from V and 4 bases from J, leaving 12 bases between. The CDR3 extends over 12 amino acids. Germline loops: CDR1 SQVTM, CDR2 ANQGSEA.